This T cell receptor (beta chain) derives from a study of early T cells in non-severe SARS-CoV-2 infection (dated by TCRdb to 2020 to 2023). Looking at the study overall: Bulk RNA from unsorted whole blood was used for TCR sequencing, so alpha and beta chains could not be paired.

Library method: 5' RACE. The instrument was a NextSeq 500. To correct for sequencing error and PCR bias, the TCR library protocol tagged individual cDNA molecules with unique molecular identifiers. TCR alpha and beta chains were both sequenced, and the abundances of alpha and beta sequences in each sample were closely correlated with each other. The paper's processing steps were these. Decombinator V4 was used to annotate the V gene, J gene and CDR3 of the TCR sequences. TCRs were defined as expanded if a significant change between any two time points was detected under a Poisson model with p below 0.0001. TCR abundances were normalised to the total number of TCRs sequenced per sample and expressed as counts per million. TRAV1-2 paired with TRAJ12, TRAJ20 or TRAJ33 defined MAIT TCRs, while TRAV10 paired with TRAJ18 defined iNKT TCRs. A search of VDJdb, accessed on 1 November 2021, was run for TCRs annotated to CMV, EBV and SARS-CoV-2, with TCRs annotated for multiple antigens excluded. TCRdb trimmed the raw reads at Q25, called clones with MiXCR and kept productive beta chains. Merged by CDR3 protein, the rows form single entries marked with the most common genes and DNA. These V and J calls are TCRdb output, not the study's own analysis. This sample comprises tens of thousands of distinct CDR3 sequences, around 10% of them detected only once. Together, the top ten hold roughly 3% of the sample.

This clonotype was observed a handful of times. Its target antigen remains unknown. No per-base quality is available; no much larger clone lies one base away. At the junction V is shortened by 6 bases and J by 2 bases, with 18 bases in between. From a lookup of the germline V gene, CDR1 and CDR2 are SGHDT and YYEEEE. The CDR3 covers 15 residues, taking in both the cysteine and the phenylalanine. Here the CDR3 DNA is all that survives: 45 bases in frame from base 1. A case-control design nested within a healthcare worker cohort in London, UK, was used, with weekly nasopharyngeal swab PCR tests and blood sampling performed. Healthcare workers were recruited between 23 and 31 March 2020, during the week of the UK lockdown, and were followed weekly for up to roughly 16 weeks. The research as a whole found: Matching against VDJdb was skewed toward anti-spike CD8 responses, likely underestimated virus-specific expansions, and missed private and CD4 specificities.

The V gene is TRBV5-6 and the J gene is TRBJ2-7; there is no confident call for the D gene. The receptor was derived from an adult who was a healthcare worker with PCR-confirmed SARS-CoV-2 infection or an uninfected control (not recorded which). The starting material was whole blood, obtained at baseline. The DNA sequence is as follows: TGTGCCAGCAAGAGGAGTTCCACCGGCCCCTACGAGCAGTACTTC. Translation gives CASKRSSTGPYEQYF.